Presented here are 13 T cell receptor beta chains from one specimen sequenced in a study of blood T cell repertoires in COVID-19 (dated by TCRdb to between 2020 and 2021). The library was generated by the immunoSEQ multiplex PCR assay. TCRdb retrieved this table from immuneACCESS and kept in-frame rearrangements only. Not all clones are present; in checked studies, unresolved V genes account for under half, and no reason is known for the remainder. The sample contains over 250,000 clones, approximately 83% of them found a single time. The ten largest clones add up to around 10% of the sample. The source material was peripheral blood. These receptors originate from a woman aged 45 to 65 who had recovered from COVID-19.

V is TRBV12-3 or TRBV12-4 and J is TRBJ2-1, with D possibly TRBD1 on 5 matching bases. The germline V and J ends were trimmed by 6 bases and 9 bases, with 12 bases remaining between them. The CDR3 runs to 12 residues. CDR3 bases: TGTGCCAGCAGCCGAGACAGTATTGAGCAGTTCTTC. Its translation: CASSRDSIEQFF.

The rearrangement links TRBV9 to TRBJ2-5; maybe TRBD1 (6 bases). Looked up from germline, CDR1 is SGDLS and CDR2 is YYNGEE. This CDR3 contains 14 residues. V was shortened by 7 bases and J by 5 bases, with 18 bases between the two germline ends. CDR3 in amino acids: CASSKQGLSETQYF. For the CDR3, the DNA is TGTGCCAGCTCCAAACAGGGTCTTAGCGAGACCCAGTACTTC.

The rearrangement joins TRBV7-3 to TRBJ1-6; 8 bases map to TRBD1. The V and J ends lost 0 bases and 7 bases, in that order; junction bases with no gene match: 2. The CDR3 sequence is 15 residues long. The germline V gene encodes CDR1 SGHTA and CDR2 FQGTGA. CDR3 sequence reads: CASSLTGTGNSPLHF. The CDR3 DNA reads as TGTGCCAGCAGCTTAACCGGGACAGGCAATTCACCCCTCCACTTT.

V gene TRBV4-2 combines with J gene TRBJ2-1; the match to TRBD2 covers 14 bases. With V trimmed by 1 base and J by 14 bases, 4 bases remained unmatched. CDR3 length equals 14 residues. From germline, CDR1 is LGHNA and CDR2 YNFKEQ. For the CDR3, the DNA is TGTGCCAGCAGCCAAGCGACTAGCGGGGGGGCGAAGTTCTTC. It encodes CASSQATSGGAKFF.

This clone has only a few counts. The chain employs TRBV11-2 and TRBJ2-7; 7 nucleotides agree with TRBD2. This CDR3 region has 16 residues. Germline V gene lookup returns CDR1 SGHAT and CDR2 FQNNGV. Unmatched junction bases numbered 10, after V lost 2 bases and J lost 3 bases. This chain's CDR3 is CASSLPQTLANYEQYF. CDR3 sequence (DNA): TGTGCCAGCAGCTTACCCCAGACACTAGCGAACTACGAGCAGTACTTC.

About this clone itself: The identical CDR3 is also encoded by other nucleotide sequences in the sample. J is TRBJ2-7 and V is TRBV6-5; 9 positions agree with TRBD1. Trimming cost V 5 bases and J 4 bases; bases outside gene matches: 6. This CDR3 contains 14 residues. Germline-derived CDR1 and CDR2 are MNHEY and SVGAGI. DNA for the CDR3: TGTGCCAGCAGTCGGGACAGGGACGGGTACGAGCAGTACTTC. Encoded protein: CASSRDRDGYEQYF.

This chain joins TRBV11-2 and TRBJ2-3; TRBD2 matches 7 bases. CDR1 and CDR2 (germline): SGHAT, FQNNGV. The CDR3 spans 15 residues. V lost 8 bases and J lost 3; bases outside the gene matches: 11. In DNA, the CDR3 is TGTGCCAGCCGCTGGTCTGGACTAGGAACAGATACGCAGTATTTT. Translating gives CASRWSGLGTDTQYF.

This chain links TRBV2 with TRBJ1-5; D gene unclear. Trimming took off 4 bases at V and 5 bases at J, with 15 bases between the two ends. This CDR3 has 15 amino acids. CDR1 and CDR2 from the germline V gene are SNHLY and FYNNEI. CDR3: CASSVSRGFDQPQHF. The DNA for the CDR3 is TGTGCCAGCAGTGTGAGTCGGGGATTCGATCAGCCCCAGCATTTT.

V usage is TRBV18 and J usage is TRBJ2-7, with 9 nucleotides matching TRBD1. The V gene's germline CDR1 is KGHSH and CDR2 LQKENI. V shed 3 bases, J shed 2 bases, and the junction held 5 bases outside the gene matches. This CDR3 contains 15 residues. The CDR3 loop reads CASSPGTGLPYEQYF. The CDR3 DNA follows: TGTGCCAGCTCACCGGGGACAGGGCTCCCCTACGAGCAGTACTTC. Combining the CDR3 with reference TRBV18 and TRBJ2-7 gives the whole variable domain NAGVMQNPRHLVRRRGQEARLRCSPMKGHSHVYWYRQLPEEGLKFMVYLQKENIIDESGMPKERFSAEFPKEGPSILRIQQVVRGDSAAYFCASSPGTGLPYEQYFGPGTRLTVT.

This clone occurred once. The CDR3 region has the DNA TGTGCCAGCAGTTTATCAGACAGGGGGTATGTGGATGAGCAGTTCTTC. The encoded protein is CASSLSDRGYVDEQFF. This chain joins TRBV28 and TRBJ2-1; 9 bases match TRBD1. Germline trimming cut 1 base from V and 8 bases from J; bases unmatched to any gene: 9. This CDR3 is built from 16 residues. Germline values: CDR1 MDHEN, CDR2 SYDVKM.

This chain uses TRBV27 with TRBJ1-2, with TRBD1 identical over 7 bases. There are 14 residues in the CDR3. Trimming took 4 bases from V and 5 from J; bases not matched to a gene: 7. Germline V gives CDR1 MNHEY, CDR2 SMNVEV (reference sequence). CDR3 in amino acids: CASSSGQRRYGYTF. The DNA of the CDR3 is TGTGCCAGCAGTTCGGGACAGAGGAGGTATGGCTACACCTTC.

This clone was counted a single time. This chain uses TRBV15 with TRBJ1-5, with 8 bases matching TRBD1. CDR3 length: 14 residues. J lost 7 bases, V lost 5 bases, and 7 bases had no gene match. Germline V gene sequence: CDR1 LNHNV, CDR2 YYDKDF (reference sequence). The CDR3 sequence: CATSLQGAPQPQHF. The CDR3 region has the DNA TGTGCCACCAGCCTTCAGGGGGCCCCCCAGCCCCAGCATTTT.

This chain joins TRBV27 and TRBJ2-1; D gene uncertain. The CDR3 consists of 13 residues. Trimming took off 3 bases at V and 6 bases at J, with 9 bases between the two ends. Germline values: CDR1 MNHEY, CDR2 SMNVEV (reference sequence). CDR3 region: CASSFDFFNEQFF. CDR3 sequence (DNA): TGTGCCAGCAGTTTCGACTTTTTCAATGAGCAGTTCTTC.